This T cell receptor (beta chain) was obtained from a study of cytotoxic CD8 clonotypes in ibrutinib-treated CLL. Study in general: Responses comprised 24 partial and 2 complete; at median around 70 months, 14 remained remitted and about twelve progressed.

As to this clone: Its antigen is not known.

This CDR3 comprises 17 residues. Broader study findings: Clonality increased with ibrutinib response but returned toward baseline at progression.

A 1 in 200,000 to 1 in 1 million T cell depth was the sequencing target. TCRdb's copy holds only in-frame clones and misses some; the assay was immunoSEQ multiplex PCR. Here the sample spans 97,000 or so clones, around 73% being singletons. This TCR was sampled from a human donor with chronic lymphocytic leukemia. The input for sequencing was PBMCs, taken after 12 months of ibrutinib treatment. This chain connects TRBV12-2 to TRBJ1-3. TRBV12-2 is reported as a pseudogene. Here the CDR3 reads CASRLVCCTKTGNTIYF. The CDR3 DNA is TGTGCAAGTCGCTTAGTATGCTGCACCAAAACTGGAAACACCATATATTTT.